This TCR beta chain was sequenced in a study of cytomegalovirus exposure and HLA in healthy donors. Germline V gene data show CDR1 as ENHRY and CDR2 as SYGVKD. This CDR3 contains 14 residues. Between the trimmed V and J ends, which lost 10 bases and 6 bases, there was a span of 21 bases. With 60 Vbeta and 13 Jbeta primers, the PCR was carried out. The protocol was immunoSEQ multiplex PCR, while the TCRdb copy is restricted to in-frame clones and leaves out a portion. The data hold about 67,000 clones, with approximately 67% observed a single time. This TCR derives from a woman in her 30s in good health and CMV-seronegative. V gene TRBV10-3 combines with J gene TRBJ1-1; D uncertain. Sequencing was performed on PBMCs. CDR3 DNA: TGTGCCAGCACGGTGTCGGGTATCCGCGCTGAAGCTTTCTTT. Its protein is CASTVSGIRAEAFF.